This T cell receptor beta chain was recovered during a study of radiation and T cells in renal cell carcinoma. Time point specified: blood 4 weeks post-SBRT, at nephrectomy. Treatment of the sample: 15 Gy SBRT to primary tumor, nephrectomy 4 weeks later. V was clipped by 0 bases and J by 5 bases; unmatched bases: 0. This CDR3 comprises 14 residues. CDR1 SGDLS and CDR2 YYNGEE come from the germline V gene. Clones were read by immunoSEQ multiplex PCR, and TCRdb kept only the in-frame ones, dropping some. The sample consists of more than 120,000 clones, approximately 86% of them appearing once. The chain employs TRBV9 and TRBJ1-5; the match to TRBD1 covers 9 bases. Sequencing was performed on blood, taken from a patient whose treatment included radiotherapy and nephrectomy. This TCR came from a woman aged 45-59 years with renal cell carcinoma. The CDR3 sequence is CASSVGTGDQPQHF. DNA for the CDR3: TGTGCCAGCAGCGTAGGGACAGGGGATCAGCCCCAGCATTTT.